This T cell receptor beta chain was captured in a study of shared clonotypes between healthy human individuals. The CDR3 loop spans 15 amino acids. The germline gives CDR1 KGHSH, CDR2 LQKENI. The ends were cut back, 3 bases at V and 0 bases at J, with 8 bases in the middle. Only in-frame clones appear in the TCRdb table, and some are missing; sequencing was by immunoSEQ multiplex PCR. This sample has 2 million to 3 million clones, with roughly 92% found just once. This clone was picked up a small number of times. Distinct nucleotide sequences in the sample also encode this CDR3. Sequencing was performed on naive CD4+ T cells sorted from blood. Noted subset: CD45RA+ positively selected. V usage is TRBV18 and J usage is TRBJ2-2; D is uncertain. This sequence originates from a young man in good health. CDR3 nucleotide sequence: TGTGCCAGCTCACCTGGCACCGCGAACACCGGGGAGCTGTTTTTT. Amino acids: CASSPGTANTGELFF.